This T cell receptor beta chain was recorded in a study of PD-L1 blockade in urothelial cancer. For the study at large: Median T cell yield from blood was over 130,000.

Libraries were prepared by immunoSEQ multiplex PCR; TCRdb keeps only in-frame clonotypes and omits some of them. The sample includes 30,000 or so clones, around 80% of them seen just once. This clonotype originated in a man in his sixties with urothelial cancer. The starting material was PBMCs, obtained around atezolizumab (anti-PD-L1) treatment.

In DNA form, the CDR3 reads TGTGCCAGCAGCCCAACTAGCGGCAAAAACATTCAGTACTTC. Its translation is CASSPTSGKNIQYF. This chain links TRBV5-6 with TRBJ2-4; 8 bases agree with TRBD2. V was pared by 4 bases and J by 3 bases, with 3 bases of the junction left unmatched. Germline loops: CDR1 SGHDT, CDR2 YYEEEE. There are 14 residues in the CDR3.